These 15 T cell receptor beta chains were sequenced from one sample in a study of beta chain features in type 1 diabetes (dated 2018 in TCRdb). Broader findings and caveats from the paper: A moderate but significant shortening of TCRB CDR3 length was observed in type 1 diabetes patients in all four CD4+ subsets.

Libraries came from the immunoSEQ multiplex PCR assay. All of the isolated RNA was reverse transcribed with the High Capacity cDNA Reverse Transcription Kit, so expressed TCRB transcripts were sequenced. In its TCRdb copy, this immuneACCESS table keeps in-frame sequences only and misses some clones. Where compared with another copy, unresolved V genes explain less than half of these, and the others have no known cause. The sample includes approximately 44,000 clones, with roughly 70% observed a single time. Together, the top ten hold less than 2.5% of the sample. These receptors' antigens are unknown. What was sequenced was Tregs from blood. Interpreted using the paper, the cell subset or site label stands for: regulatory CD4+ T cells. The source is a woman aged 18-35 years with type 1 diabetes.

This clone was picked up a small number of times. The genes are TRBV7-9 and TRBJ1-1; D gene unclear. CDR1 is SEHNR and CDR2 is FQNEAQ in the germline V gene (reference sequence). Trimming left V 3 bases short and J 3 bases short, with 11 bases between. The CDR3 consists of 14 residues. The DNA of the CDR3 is TGTGCCAGCAGCTTTTGGGTGGAGTACACTGAAGCTTTCTTT. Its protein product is CASSFWVEYTEAFF.

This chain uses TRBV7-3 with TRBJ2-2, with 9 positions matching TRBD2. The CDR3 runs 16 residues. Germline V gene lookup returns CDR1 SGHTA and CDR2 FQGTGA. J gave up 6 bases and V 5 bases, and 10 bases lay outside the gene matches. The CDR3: CASSPGVAGVPGELFF. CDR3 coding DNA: TGTGCCAGCAGCCCCGGGGTAGCGGGAGTTCCCGGGGAGCTGTTTTTT.

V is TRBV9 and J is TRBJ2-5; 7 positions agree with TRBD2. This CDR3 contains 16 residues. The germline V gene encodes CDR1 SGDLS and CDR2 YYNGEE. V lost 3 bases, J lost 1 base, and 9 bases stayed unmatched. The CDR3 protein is CASSAVGGNIQETQYF. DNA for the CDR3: TGTGCCAGCAGCGCCGTGGGGGGGAACATCCAAGAGACCCAGTACTTC.

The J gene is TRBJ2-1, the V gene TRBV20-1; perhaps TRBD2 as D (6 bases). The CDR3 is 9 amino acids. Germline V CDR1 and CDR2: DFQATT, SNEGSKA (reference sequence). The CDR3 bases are TGCAGCGGGGCGGGACAGCAGTTCTTC. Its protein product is CSGAGQQFF.

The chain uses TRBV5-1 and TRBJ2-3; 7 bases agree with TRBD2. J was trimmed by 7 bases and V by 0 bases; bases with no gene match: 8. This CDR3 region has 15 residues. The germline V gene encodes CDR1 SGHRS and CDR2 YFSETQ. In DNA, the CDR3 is TGCGCCAGCAGCTTGGAGGGCGGGAGCATATATACGCAGTATTTT. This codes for CASSLEGGSIYTQYF.

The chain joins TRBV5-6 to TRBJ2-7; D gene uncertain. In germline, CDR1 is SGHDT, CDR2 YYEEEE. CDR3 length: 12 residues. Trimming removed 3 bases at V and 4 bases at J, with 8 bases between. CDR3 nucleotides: TGTGCCAGCAGCTCTACGAGGTACGAGCAGTACTTC. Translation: CASSSTRYEQYF. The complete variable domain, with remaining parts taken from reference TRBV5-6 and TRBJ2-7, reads DAGVTQSPTHLIKTRGQQVTLRCSPKSGHDTVSWYQQALGQGPQFIFQYYEEEERQRGNFPDRFSGHQFPNYSSELNVNALLLGDSALYLCASSSTRYEQYFGPGTRLTVT.

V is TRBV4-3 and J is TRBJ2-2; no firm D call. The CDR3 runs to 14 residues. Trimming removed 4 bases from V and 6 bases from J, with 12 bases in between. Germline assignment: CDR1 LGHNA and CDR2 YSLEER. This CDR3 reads CASSPNSLAGELFF. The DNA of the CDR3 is TGCGCCAGCAGCCCCAACTCGCTTGCCGGGGAGCTGTTTTTT.

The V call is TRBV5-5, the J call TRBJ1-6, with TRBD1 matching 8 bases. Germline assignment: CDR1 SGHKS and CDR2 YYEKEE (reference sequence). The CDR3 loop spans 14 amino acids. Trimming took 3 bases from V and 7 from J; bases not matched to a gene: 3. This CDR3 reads CASSWGQANSPLHF. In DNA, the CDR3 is TGTGCCAGCAGCTGGGGACAGGCAAATTCACCCCTCCACTTT.

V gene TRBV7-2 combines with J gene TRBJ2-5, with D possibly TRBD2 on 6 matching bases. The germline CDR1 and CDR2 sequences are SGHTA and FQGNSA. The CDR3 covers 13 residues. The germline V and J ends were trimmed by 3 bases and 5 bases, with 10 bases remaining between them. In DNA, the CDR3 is TGTGCCAGCAGCTTCACAGGAGGGGAGACCCAGTACTTC. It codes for CASSFTGGETQYF.

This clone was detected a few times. In DNA, the CDR3 is TGCGCCAGCAGCTTAGGGGCGAACACTGAAGCTTTCTTT. Residues: CASSLGANTEAFF. The chain recombines TRBV5-1 with TRBJ1-1; D is perhaps TRBD1 (5 bases). The CDR3 extends over 13 amino acids. CDR1 is SGHRS and CDR2 is YFSETQ in the germline V gene. V lost 2 bases to trimming and J lost 1 base, with 6 bases between them.

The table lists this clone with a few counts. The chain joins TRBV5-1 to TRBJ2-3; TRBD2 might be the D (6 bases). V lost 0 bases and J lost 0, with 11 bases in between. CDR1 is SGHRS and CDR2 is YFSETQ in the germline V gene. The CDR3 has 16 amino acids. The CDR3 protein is CASSLGAGTSTDTQYF. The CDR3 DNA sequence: TGCGCCAGCAGCTTGGGCGCAGGGACTAGCACAGATACGCAGTATTTT.

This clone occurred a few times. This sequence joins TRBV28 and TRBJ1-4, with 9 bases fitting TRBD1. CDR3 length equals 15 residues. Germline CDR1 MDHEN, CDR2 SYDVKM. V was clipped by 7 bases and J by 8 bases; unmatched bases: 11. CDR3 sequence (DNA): TGTGCCAGCACCCCGTCCGGGACAGGGTGGGAAAAACTGTTTTTT. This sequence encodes CASTPSGTGWEKLFF.

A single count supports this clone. For the CDR3, the DNA is TGCGCCAGCAGCCTTAGCGGGAGGGCCATCAATGAGCAGTTCTTC. It codes for CASSLSGRAINEQFF. This rearrangement joins TRBV5-1 to TRBJ2-1; 11 bases match TRBD2. V lost 4 bases to trimming and J lost 6 bases; unmatched junction nucleotides: 6. The germline V gene has CDR1 SGHRS and CDR2 YFSETQ. CDR3 length equals 15 residues.

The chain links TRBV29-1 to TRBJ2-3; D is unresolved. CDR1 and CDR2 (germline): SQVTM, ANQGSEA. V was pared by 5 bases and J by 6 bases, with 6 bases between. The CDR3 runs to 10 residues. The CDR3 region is CSVSRDTQYF. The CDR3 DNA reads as TGCAGCGTTAGTCGGGATACGCAGTATTTT.

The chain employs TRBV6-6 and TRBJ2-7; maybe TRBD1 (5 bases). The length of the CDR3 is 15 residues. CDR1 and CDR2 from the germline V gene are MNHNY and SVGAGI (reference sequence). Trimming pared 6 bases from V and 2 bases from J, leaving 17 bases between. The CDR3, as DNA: TGTGCCAGCAGCCTAACAGGAGCCTCTACCTACGAGCAGTACTTC. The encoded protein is CASSLTGASTYEQYF.